Listed below are T cell receptor beta chains from one sample, sequenced in a study of T cell changes during pregnancy in multiple sclerosis. Clones were sequenced by immunoSEQ multiplex PCR, and TCRdb holds only the in-frame ones, with some missing. The sample lists roughly 49,000 clones, 80% to 95% occurring once. The sequenced sample was peripheral blood, obtained after pregnancy. The receptors derive from a female donor with multiple sclerosis, enrolled in a pregnancy study. The CDR3 runs from the conserved cysteine through the conserved F or W.

V gene,CDR3 protein
TRBV7-9,CASSLAGQGNEQFF
TRBV27,CASSRAQGANTEAFF
TRBV7-2,CASSLASGTGYYNEQFF
TRBV19,CASSIPPYRSSNQPQHF
TRBV29-1,CSVVSGGAGEQFF
TRBV11-2,CASRPDMTDTQYF
TRBV27,CASGRQGAQGGYTF
TRBV23-1,CASSQFRTGDTRNQPQHF
TRBV13,CASSPKGTRGRDYEQYF
TRBV5-6,CASSLAAAGTDTQYF
TRBV5-4,CASGSGKVAAAYEQYF
TRBV15,CATALRFGTSGDTQYF
TRBV5-4,CASSLGPPYEQYF
TRBV9,CASSAPLEPLGTDTQYF
TRBV6-4,CASSDGGQNYGYTF
TRBV27,CASSFSVLNSPLHF
TRBV4-2,CASSQDSDTHTGYTF
TRBV19,CASRTGLGASPLHF
TRBV6-6,CASSYLVFTGELFF
TRBV19,CASSARDRGLRTNQPQHF
TRBV7-2,CASSPIGDGYTF
TRBV5-1,CASSSTGVNTEAFF
TRBV7-2,CASSPRPSRESGYTF
TRBV7-8,CASSPRRPGETQYF
TRBV19,CASSSRQGAYGYTF
TRBV9,CASSAGQGGNTEAFF